The rows below give T cell receptor beta chains drawn from one sample of a study of patients and donors after allogeneic stem cell transplantation. MiXCR, applied by TCRdb to the RT-PCR reads, yields one record per CDR3 protein. The table shows about a million distinct CDR3 sequences, with about a sixth occurring only once. The specimen was blood, either unsorted or a sorted T cell fraction (not recorded which). The receptors were gathered from a human donor who was either an allogeneic HSCT recipient or a stem cell or donor lymphocyte infusion donor (not recorded which). It is not recorded whose cells these are; they may come from a transplant donor. Both conserved end residues are part of each CDR3. D genes are given only for firm matches. Clone size appears in some rows only: once, few, many, or a class for an expanded clone.

v_gene	j_gene	d_gene	abundance	CDR3aa	CDR3nt
TRBV12-3/TRBV12-4	TRBJ1-1	.	few	CASSFLRAVATEAFF	TGTGCCAGCAGTTTTCTCAGGGCGGTCGCGACTGAAGCTTTCTTT
TRBV12-3/TRBV12-4	TRBJ1-2	.	few	CASSYEYYGYTF	TGTGCCAGCAGTTATGAGTACTATGGCTACACCTTC
TRBV14	TRBJ2-3	.	.	CASSQRYFDTDTQYF	TGTGCCAGCAGCCAACGTTATTTCGACACAGATACGCAGTATTTT
TRBV20-1	TRBJ2-1	TRBD2	.	CSARGSLAGTIEQFF	TGCAGTGCTAGAGGGTCCCTAGCGGGTACTATTGAGCAGTTCTTC
TRBV7-6	TRBJ2-5	TRBD2	.	CASSPLAGGPGETQYF	TGTGCCAGCAGCCCTCTAGCGGGAGGGCCTGGGGAGACCCAGTACTTC
TRBV10-3	TRBJ2-7	TRBD2	.	CAISDLASGRYEQYF	TGTGCCATCAGTGATTTGGCTAGCGGGAGGTACGAGCAGTACTTC
TRBV20-1	TRBJ2-1	.	few	CSAFTRSGPSYNEQFF	TGCAGTGCGTTCACCCGTAGCGGACCCTCCTACAATGAGCAGTTCTTC
TRBV10-3	TRBJ2-3	.	few	CAISEYSTDTQYF	TGTGCCATCAGTGAGTACAGCACAGATACGCAGTATTTT
TRBV29-1	TRBJ1-1	.	many	CSVGEGTEAFF	TGCAGCGTTGGAGAGGGTACTGAAGCTTTCTTT
TRBV5-1	TRBJ2-1	.	.	CASSPYPSDSSYNEQFF	TGCGCCAGCAGCCCCTACCCTTCCGATAGCTCCTACAATGAGCAGTTCTTC
TRBV29-1	TRBJ2-2	.	few	CSVVAANTGELFF	TGCAGCGTTGTAGCCGCGAACACCGGGGAGCTGTTTTTT
TRBV20-1	TRBJ2-5	.	.	CSAVDRSVGFRGKETQYF	TGCAGTGCCGTCGACCGGTCTGTTGGGTTTAGGGGTAAAGAGACCCAGTACTTC
TRBV20-1	TRBJ2-7	TRBD2	.	CSARGLAGQGEQYF	TGCAGTGCTAGGGGACTAGCGGGGCAGGGGGAGCAGTACTTC
TRBV7-9	TRBJ2-4	.	few	CASSLYGLSDSKNIQYF	TGTGCCAGCAGCTTATACGGCCTATCGGACAGCAAAAACATTCAGTACTTC
TRBV9	TRBJ2-7	.	.	CASSVGGGDEQYF	TGTGCCAGCAGCGTAGGAGGTGGGGACGAGCAGTACTTC
TRBV4-3	TRBJ2-7	.	few	CASSQEMGHYEQYF	TGCGCCAGCAGCCAAGAAATGGGCCACTACGAGCAGTACTTC
TRBV7-6	TRBJ2-7	.	.	CASSFEEPAGEQYF	TGTGCCAGCAGCTTCGAGGAACCCGCGGGCGAGCAGTACTTC
TRBV7-9	TRBJ2-2	.	few	CASTQFGLNTGELFF	TGTGCCAGCACCCAATTCGGACTGAACACCGGGGAGCTGTTTTTT
TRBV20-1	TRBJ2-5	TRBD2	.	CSATPTSAVETQYF	TGCAGTGCTACTCCGACTAGCGCGGTGGAGACCCAGTACTTC
TRBV20-1	TRBJ2-7	.	.	CSARPYAGLAYEQYF	TGCAGTGCTAGACCTTACGCGGGGTTAGCCTACGAGCAGTACTTC
TRBV6-5	TRBJ2-7	.	few	CASFRGYEQYF	TGTGCCAGCTTTAGGGGTTACGAGCAGTACTTC
TRBV11-1	TRBJ2-3	.	few	CASSLGLVAGATDTQYF	TGTGCCAGCAGCTTAGGCCTTGTTGCGGGGGCGACAGATACGCAGTATTTT
TRBV6-1	TRBJ1-2	.	few	CASSQPGLYDSLYGYTF	TGTGCCAGCAGTCAGCCCGGGTTATACGACAGCCTCTATGGCTACACCTTC
TRBV24-1	TRBJ2-1	TRBD1	.	CATSAPWGTDGYNEQFF	TGTGCCACCAGTGCTCCGTGGGGGACAGATGGCTACAATGAGCAGTTCTTC
TRBV7-2	TRBJ1-2	.	.	CASSSSTGSVGYTF	TGTGCCAGCAGCTCCTCGACAGGTTCAGTTGGCTACACCTTC
TRBV4-2	TRBJ2-2	TRBD2	.	CASSHSGSEVGELFF	TGTGCCAGCAGCCATAGCGGGAGTGAGGTCGGGGAGCTGTTTTTT
TRBV9	TRBJ1-1	TRBD1	.	CASSERGQPTEAYF	TGTGCCAGCAGCGAGAGGGGGCAGCCCACTGAAGCTTACTTT
TRBV5-5	TRBJ1-2	.	once	CASSLDGTVFYGYTF	TGTGCCAGCAGCTTGGATGGGACGGTCTTCTATGGCTACACCTTC
TRBV29-1	TRBJ1-1	.	many	CSVAGNPEAFF	TGCAGCGTTGCAGGGAACCCTGAAGCTTTCTTT
TRBV25-1	TRBJ2-2	.	few	CASSEYGTGELFF	TGTGCCAGCAGTGAATATGGCACCGGGGAGCTGTTTTTT
TRBV12-3/TRBV12-4	TRBJ2-1	TRBD2	many	CASSPSGRASYNEQFF	TGTGCCAGCAGTCCTAGCGGGAGGGCCTCCTACAATGAGCAGTTCTTC
TRBV20-1	TRBJ1-2	.	.	CSLFGRNENGYTF	TGCAGTCTATTTGGGCGAAACGAAAACGGCTACACCTTC
TRBV7-2	TRBJ2-1	.	.	CASSLGLGGVEQFF	TGTGCCAGCAGCTTGGGACTAGGGGGCGTTGAGCAGTTCTTC
TRBV7-9	TRBJ2-3	.	few	CASSLAGYPVTDTQYF	TGTGCCAGCAGCCTGGCAGGGTATCCAGTGACAGATACGCAGTATTTT
TRBV12-3/TRBV12-4	TRBJ2-7	.	.	CASSPKERNREPYF	TGTGCCAGCAGCCCTAAGGAGAGGAATAGGGAGCCGTACTTC
TRBV20-1	TRBJ1-4	TRBD1	few	CSAEPGQSNEKLFF	TGCAGTGCTGAGCCGGGACAGTCTAATGAAAAACTGTTTTTT
TRBV5-5	TRBJ2-7	TRBD2	.	CASSPAAGGHHEQYF	TGTGCCAGCAGCCCGGCGGCGGGAGGGCACCACGAGCAGTACTTC
TRBV6-5	TRBJ2-7	.	few	CASSYPGRHTYEQYF	TGTGCCAGCAGTTACCCGGGACGGCATACCTACGAGCAGTACTTC
TRBV12-3/TRBV12-4	TRBJ2-2	.	many	CASSFRRLTGELFF	TGTGCCAGCAGTTTTAGACGGCTCACCGGGGAGCTGTTTTTT
TRBV6-5	TRBJ2-7	TRBD1	once	CVSSYGTGSSYEQYF	TGTGTCAGCAGTTACGGGACAGGGAGCTCCTACGAGCAGTACTTC
TRBV12-3/TRBV12-4	TRBJ1-1	.	few	CASRVTDEAFF	TGTGCCAGCAGGGTGACAGATGAAGCTTTCTTT
TRBV20-1	TRBJ2-5	.	.	CSARLTRRGSGETQYF	TGCAGTGCTAGACTGACTAGGCGGGGCTCGGGGGAGACCCAGTACTTC
TRBV12-3/TRBV12-4	TRBJ2-1	TRBD2	.	CASSPSGSGGGEQFF	TGTGCCAGCAGCCCTTCTGGTTCGGGGGGGGGCGAGCAGTTCTTC